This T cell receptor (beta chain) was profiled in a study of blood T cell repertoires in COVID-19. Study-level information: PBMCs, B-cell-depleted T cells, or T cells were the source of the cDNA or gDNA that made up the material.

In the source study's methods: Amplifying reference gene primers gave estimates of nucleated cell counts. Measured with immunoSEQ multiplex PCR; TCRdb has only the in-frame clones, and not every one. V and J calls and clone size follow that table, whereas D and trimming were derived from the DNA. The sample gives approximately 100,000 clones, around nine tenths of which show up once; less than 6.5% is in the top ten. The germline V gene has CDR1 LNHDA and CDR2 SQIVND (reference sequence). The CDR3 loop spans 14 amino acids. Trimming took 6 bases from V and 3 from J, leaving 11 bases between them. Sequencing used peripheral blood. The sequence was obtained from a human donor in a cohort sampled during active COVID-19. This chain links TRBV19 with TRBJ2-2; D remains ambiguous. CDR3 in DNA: TGTGCCAGTAGCTGGGCGTTGGACACCGGGGAGCTGTTTTTT. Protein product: CASSWALDTGELFF.